One sample yielded the 7 T cell receptor beta chains listed below, sequenced in a study of OX40 agonist ivuxolimab in advanced cancers. Generated by immunoSEQ multiplex PCR, the TCRdb table keeps only in-frame clones and is missing some. This table has approximately 100,000 clones, approximately 84% appearing once. The specimen comprised CD4+ or CD8+ T cells sorted from blood, sampled in a trial of the OX40 agonist ivuxolimab. Source of these receptors: an adult with an advanced solid tumor such as melanoma, head and neck, liver or kidney cancer.

The gene calls are TRBV10-3 and TRBJ1-1; tentative D call: TRBD1 (5 bases). V was trimmed by 4 bases and J by 0 bases, leaving 9 bases between them. The germline gives CDR1 ENHRY, CDR2 SYGVKD. The CDR3 length is 14 residues. This CDR3 is CAISVKGLNTEAFF. The CDR3 nucleotides are TGTGCCATCAGTGTGAAGGGACTGAACACTGAAGCTTTCTTT.

This sequence joins TRBV7-2 and TRBJ1-6; 9 bases align to TRBD1. Germline CDR1 and CDR2: SGHTA and FQGNSA. The CDR3 totals 15 residues. After removal of 5 bases from V and 10 bases from J, the junction contained 9 bases not matched to a gene. The CDR3 nucleotides read TGTGCCAGCAGCCCTACCGGGACAGGGAGCTCACCCCTCCACTTT. Encoded protein: CASSPTGTGSSPLHF.

This clone has a handful of counts. The rearrangement links TRBV5-8 to TRBJ1-5, with D perhaps TRBD1 (5 bases). The CDR3 totals 14 residues. The V gene's germline CDR1 is SGHTS and CDR2 YDEGEE. V shed 6 bases and J shed 4 bases, with 14 bases lying between them. CDR3 sequence: CASTRAGRNQPQHF. The DNA for the CDR3 is TGTGCCAGCACCCGGGCAGGGCGGAATCAGCCCCAGCATTTT.

This clone was seen more than once but under ten times. J is TRBJ1-2 and V is TRBV14; possibly TRBD1 for D (6 bases). Germline V lookup: CDR1 SGHDN, CDR2 FVKESK. Between the trimmed V and J ends, which lost 4 bases and 4 bases, there was a span of 13 bases. The CDR3 has 14 residues. The CDR3 protein is CASSPGTQGYGYTF. The CDR3 nucleotides are TGTGCCAGCAGCCCAGGGACACAAGGCTATGGCTACACCTTC.

The DNA of the CDR3 is TGTGCCAGCAGCATAGCGGGGGGGGGAGATACGCAGTATTTT. Protein: CASSIAGGGDTQYF. The rearrangement joins TRBV28 to TRBJ2-3; 11 bases are shared with TRBD2. Trimming at V came to 6 bases and at J to 5 bases, leaving 4 bases not matched to a gene. This CDR3 is 14 amino acids long. Germline CDR1 and CDR2: MDHEN and SYDVKM.

DNA for the CDR3: TGTGCCAGCAGCTTAGAGGGGTGGGACACAGATACGCAGTATTTT. Amino acids: CASSLEGWDTDTQYF. This chain joins TRBV7-3 and TRBJ2-3; D is possibly TRBD1 or TRBD2 (5 bases each). Germline assignment: CDR1 SGHTA and CDR2 FQGTGA. The CDR3 sequence is 15 residues long. The V gene lost 2 bases and the J gene lost 2 bases, with 11 bases spanning the gap.

The chain recombines TRBV5-1 with TRBJ2-7; no clear D. V gave up 0 bases and J gave up 2 bases, with 9 bases separating them. Germline CDR1 reads SGHRS; CDR2 reads YFSETQ. There are 14 residues in the CDR3. The CDR3 DNA reads as TGCGCCAGCAGCTTGGCATCGGGTACCTACGAGCAGTACTTC. As protein: CASSLASGTYEQYF.